This TCR beta chain was sequenced in a study of blood T cell repertoires in COVID-19. Study overall: In each case, the material was cDNA or gDNA derived from T cells, B-cell-depleted T cells, or PBMCs.

Germline CDR1 reads SGHTA; CDR2 reads FQGNSA. V lost 4 bases to trimming and J lost 3 bases, with 16 bases between them. This CDR3 has 17 amino acids. Data came from immunoSEQ multiplex PCR; TCRdb stores just in-frame clones and leaves some out. The top ten clones hold 5% of a sample with 120,000 to 150,000 clones, 65% to 85% of them seen once. The sample was peripheral blood. The V and J genes are TRBV7-2 and TRBJ1-6; D possibly corresponds to TRBD1 (5 bases). The sequence was collected from a woman aged 45-65 years with acute or convalescent COVID-19. The CDR3, as DNA: TGTGCCAGCAGCTCTGACAGACGAAGTAGCTATAATTCACCCCTCCACTTT. Its translation is CASSSDRRSSYNSPLHF. Full variable domain (missing parts from reference TRBV7-2 and TRBJ1-6): GAGVSQSPSNKVTEKGKDVELRCDPISGHTALYWYRQSLGQGLEFLIYFQGNSAPDKSGLPSDRFSAERTGGSVSTLTIQRTQQEDSAVYLCASSSDRRSSYNSPLHFGNGTRLTVT.